The T cell receptor beta chain described here comes from a study of Ad26.COV2.S vaccination and SARS-CoV-2 variants. At the level of the study: Donor joined the COV1001 Ad26.COV2.S trial arm. Study-wide results and caveats: Substantial breadth was reported for post-vaccination spike-specific CD8+ and CD4+ T cells. Greater spike-specific TCR breadth was seen in vaccine recipients than in placebo recipients.

A word on this clone: The antigen remains undetermined.

The table came from immunoSEQ multiplex PCR; TCRdb's copy has only in-frame clones and leaves some out. Of around 370,000 clones listed, approximately 81% are singletons. CDR3 length equals 17 residues. The V end was cut by 0 bases, the J end by 0 bases, with 15 bases between. Germline CDR1 SGDLS, CDR2 YYNGEE. Treatment in this sample: 15 to 20 received Ad26.COV2.S at low or high dose, single or two shots; several received placebo; per-sample allocation not given. The investigators took samples on day 63 after the first vaccine or placebo injection. The source material was peripheral blood, sampled in a trial of Ad26.COV2.S vaccine versus placebo. The sequence was obtained from a person aged 18 to 65 who received the Ad26.COV2.S COVID-19 vaccine or a placebo. The V call is TRBV9, the J call TRBJ1-1; D is possibly TRBD1 (6 bases). The CDR3 bases are TGTGCCAGCAGCGTAGCAGGAGGGGGGCAGCTGAACACTGAAGCTTTCTTT. It codes for CASSVAGGGQLNTEAFF. Together with reference TRBV9 and TRBJ1-1, the CDR3 gives the full variable domain: DSGVTQTPKHLITATGQRVTLRCSPRSGDLSVYWYQQSLDQGLQFLIQYYNGEERAKGNILERFSAQQFPDLHSELNLSSLELGDSALYFCASSVAGGGQLNTEAFFGQGTRLTVV.